This T cell receptor beta chain was profiled in a study of blood T cell repertoires in COVID-19. Overall study context: T cells, B-cell-depleted T cells, or PBMCs provided the cDNA or gDNA that served as material.

Participant-given clinical history determined each cohort assignment. With 6 bases clipped from V and 4 bases from J, the junction kept 5 bases outside the gene matches. The CDR3 loop spans 16 amino acids. Germline CDR1 and CDR2: LNHDA and SQIVND (reference sequence). The repertoire was sequenced with immunoSEQ multiplex PCR; TCRdb's copy has only in-frame clones and lacks some. This table holds 190,000 or so clones, around 85% found once. The source of this sequence is a man aged 40-50 years who had recovered from COVID-19. The chain employs TRBV19 and TRBJ2-2; TRBD2 aligns across 13 bases. Sequencing input: PBMCs or T cells enriched from blood (not recorded which). The CDR3 region has the DNA TGTGCCAGTAGCCATAGACTAGCGGGAGGCACCGGGGAGCTGTTTTTT. As protein: CASSHRLAGGTGELFF.